This entry describes one TCR beta chain. The antigen is not known. The CDR3 spans 13 residues. Between the trimmed V and J ends, which lost 2 bases and 4 bases, there was a span of 8 bases. In germline, CDR1 is SGHTA, CDR2 FQGNSA. Sequencing was performed with immunoSEQ multiplex PCR; in TCRdb, only in-frame clones are kept and a portion is missing. Among around 89,000 clones listed, approximately 90% were seen once. This sample was taken from a study of T cell responses to AZD1222 COVID-19 vaccine. General study findings and limits: Baseline seropositives among AZD1222 recipients totaled only five or six.

The TCR comes from an adult in good health. The sequencing used peripheral blood, collected on day 0 of AZD1222 vaccination. The chain is built from TRBV7-2 and TRBJ1-2, with unresolved D. CDR3 in amino acids: CASSLSYSYGYTF. The CDR3 DNA is TGTGCCAGCAGCTTATCCTACAGCTATGGCTACACCTTC. The full variable domain, completed using reference TRBV7-2 and TRBJ1-2, is GAGVSQSPSNKVTEKGKDVELRCDPISGHTALYWYRQSLGQGLEFLIYFQGNSAPDKSGLPSDRFSAERTGGSVSTLTIQRTQQEDSAVYLCASSLSYSYGYTFGSGTRLTVV.